The entry below gives a single TCR beta chain sequence along with its context. The sample comes from a study of blood T cell repertoires in COVID-19. Study background: Some COVID-19 samples were acute and others convalescent; all came from the United States, Italy and Spain. Nucleic acid was either cDNA or gDNA, and it came from T cells, B-cell-depleted T cells, or PBMCs.

The repertoire was sequenced with immunoSEQ multiplex PCR; TCRdb's copy has only in-frame clones and lacks some. The sample contains more than 70,000 clones, approximately 86% of which appear only once. CDR3 length: 11 amino acids. Germline V gene sequence: CDR1 GTSNPN, CDR2 SVGIG (reference sequence). Trimming shortened V by 8 bases and J by 3 bases, and 10 bases separated the two germline ends. The sample was peripheral blood. This rearrangement joins TRBV30 to TRBJ1-1; D remains unclear. This TCR came from a man of 80 years or more with active or convalescent COVID-19. The CDR3 nucleotides read TGTGCCCAGGACGGGGACACTGAAGCTTTCTTT. Translated: CAQDGDTEAFF.